The T cell receptor beta chain described here comes from a study of cytomegalovirus exposure and HLA in healthy donors (dated by TCRdb to the late 2010s). At the level of the whole study: In an earlier analysis of under 600 of the donors, 250 to 300 Gb of sequence data and 100 million or so unique TCR beta sequences from about 179 million T cells were reported. Genome-wide SNP genotypes for about 60% of the roughly 700 donors were used in a later genetic analysis, which treated that subset as a discovery cohort. The study profiled the T cell repertoires of 500 to 800 subjects by immunosequencing and related them to cytomegalovirus serostatus. Every discovery cohort repertoire had been produced on one sequencing platform. Rather than using new phenotypic data, the later analysis identified candidate immune exposures from TCR beta sequences and from how often those sequences occurred across donors. A later analysis re-analyzed previously published TCR beta repertoires from 650 to 800 donors and added high-resolution HLA genotyping to study TCR occurrence patterns. A separate validation cohort of 100 to 150 different subjects was used in addition to the roughly 720-subject first cohort. An early release covering just under 650 HLA-typed donors comprised 250 to 350 gigabases of sequencing data and tens of millions of unique TCR sequences. The study aimed to test whether cataloging public T cell receptors could reveal signatures of past pathogen exposure. Across some 400 genotyped donors of the cohort, an average of roughly 250,000 unique TCR beta nucleotide sequences per donor were sequenced, and approximately 19% of those sequences were non-productive. A few DR-DQ haplotypes were treated as single units for association and clustering because of strong linkage in the cohort. High-throughput TCR immunosequencing, statistical association of individual TCRs with disease status, and machine learning were combined to predict cytomegalovirus infection status. Of the roughly 400 genotyped donors, 81% were placed in the genetic ancestry cluster associated with self-reported Caucasian donors. Alongside the repertoire data, information on donor age, sex, ethnicity and CMV serostatus was compiled. An earlier analysis of approximately 580 of the donors used high-throughput TCR beta sequencing to judge whether each TCR beta V gene segment behaved as functional or pseudogenic. Both class I and class II loci were covered by HLA typing, at four-digit resolution. The number of typed donors differed by locus: 629-630 for A, B, C, DRB1 and DQB1; some 500 for DQA1; approximately 600 for DPA1; and around 490 for DPB1. General study outcomes and caveats: In vitro tests confirmed that a few of the cytomegalovirus-associated TCR beta chains recognize cytomegalovirus antigens. Because counts were too low, more than 15 rarely observed V segments, including chromosome 9 orphons, were left out of the earlier analysis of several hundred of the donors. The classifier was reported to diagnose cytomegalovirus status with high specificity and sensitivity in both the original cohort and the validation cohort. In a later analysis, several top co-occurrence clusters were reported to appear linked to parvovirus B19, influenza, CMV and Epstein-Barr virus. In a later genetic analysis, a missense DCLRE1C variant was associated with V-gene and J-gene trimming of TCR beta chains, and the association was replicated in an independent cohort. In an earlier analysis of approximately 600 of the donors, most TCR beta V segments were observed in productive rearrangements about 90% or about 30% of the time, broadly matching IMGT annotations. In a later analysis, TCR association rates were found to vary across HLA loci, with the most associated TCRs seen for DRB1 alleles and the fewest for HLA-C alleles. According to the authors, the approach could potentially be generalized to other disease states and immunological phenotypes. In a later analysis, 16,951 TCR beta sequences were associated with specific HLA alleles at a false discovery rate of 0.05. This cohort had only TCR beta chains sequenced, and the lack of alpha or paired-chain data limited which features could be detected. Linkage disequilibrium might explain the correlated functional status among segregating V segments, but an unknown experimental factor could not be excluded. A further reported finding was that TCR beta sequences accurately predicted the HLA-A and HLA-B alleles for most subjects in the first cohort. Immune exposure information for the cohort was limited to CMV serostatus. Roughly uniform sequencing depth across donors was assumed in presence/absence analyses, although this assumption may not hold. In a later analysis, HLA-associated TCR beta chains showed more clonal expansion and lower generation probabilities than non-associated chains that were equally common. Across donors, most TCR sequences were observed very rarely, whereas some public TCRs were present in many individuals. The 87-base-pair reads could not distinguish some IMGT-functional V segments, including TRBV6-2 and TRBV6-3, so those segments were excluded. A cluster of highly shared sequence variants was judged likely to be a technical artifact of the sequencing pipeline. When HLA alleles, especially DR and DQ, strongly co-occurred, attributing TCR associations to individual alleles was difficult. A total of roughly 160 TCR beta chains were listed by the study as associated with cytomegalovirus. According to a later genetic analysis, donors in an Asian-associated ancestry cluster had fewer N-insertions in productive TCRs than the roughly 670-donor mean. In a later analysis, most CMV-associated TCR beta chains were found to appear HLA-restricted, with HLA associations seemingly driven largely by CMV exposure. Because HLA typing was unavailable for some donors at each locus, only the typed subset was used in association tests.

The germline ends are 14 bases apart after V is trimmed by 1 base and J by 8 bases. The CDR3 holds 13 amino acids from the cysteine to the phenylalanine. Only CDR3 DNA is held: 39 bases, read in frame from base 1. CDR1 GTSNPN and CDR2 SVGIG were looked up in the germline V gene (reference sequence). The cohort consisted of hundreds of healthy bone marrow donors. At the time of sampling, all cohort members were nominally healthy, though unrecorded immune exposures were likely present. The donor was CMV seropositive and belonged to the group of 250 to 350 seropositive cohort members. A peripheral blood sample was provided by each donor, and peripheral blood mononuclear cells were used for TCR beta sequencing. The Qiagen DNeasy Blood Extraction Kit was used to extract genomic DNA from the blood cell samples. With regard to this clone: Its antigen remains undetermined. Base-call qualities are not available, and no considerably larger clone is one nucleotide away.

Libraries were constructed by the immunoSEQ multiplex PCR assay. A mixture of 60 forward primers for TCR Vbeta segments and 13 reverse primers for TCR Jbeta segments was used in the multiplex PCR. A multiplex PCR assay on genomic DNA amplified the CDR3 region of rearranged TCR beta genes. Amplified TCR beta libraries were sequenced as 87-base-pair reads on the Illumina HiSeq System. Per the authors' processing: A later analysis tallied roughly 80 million unique TCR beta chains across the 550 to 850 repertoires, and around 9.9 million of those chains were shared by two or more donors. Raw reads were error-corrected and collapsed into unique sequences by a nearest-neighbor algorithm in which closely related sequences were merged to remove PCR and sequencing errors. V, D and J gene segments were assigned by aligning CDR3 sequences to IMGT reference sequences. For a sequence to be retained, a match of at least six nucleotides was required to both a V gene segment and a J gene segment. Rearrangements were classified as productive when the CDR3 lacked stop codons and remained in frame with V and J, and all other rearrangements were classified as non-productive. CDR3 was defined by IMGT convention, running from the second conserved V-encoded cysteine to the conserved J-encoded phenylalanine. Sequences without an unambiguous match to a single V gene segment were excluded from the earlier analysis of about 640 of the donors. In an earlier analysis of a few hundred of the donors, V segments were called functional above 56.7% productive rearrangements and were called segregating when the between-donor standard deviation exceeded 5%. To diagnose cytomegalovirus status from the catalog of TCR beta chain sequences, a statistical classification framework was built. V and J gene assignment, in a later analysis, came from comparing TCR nucleotide sequences with IMGT/GENE-DB human TR gene sequences. In a later analysis, CDR3 sequences and most-parsimonious VDJ recombination scenarios were assigned using the TCRdist pipeline. A later analysis defined each TCR beta chain by its CDR3 amino acid sequence plus V-gene family, and excluded reads lacking a unique V-gene family. To address suspected cross-contamination and a sequencing artifact, a later analysis removed 592 highly shared, low-generation-probability nucleotide sequences. In a later analysis, a clonal expansion index was calculated for each public chain from normalized within-repertoire ranks of inferred template counts. In a later analysis, generation probabilities were computed using a VDJ recombination model fitted to out-of-frame rearrangements, and the results were checked against IGoR. In a later analysis, hypergeometric tests were used to score TCR-TCR, TCR-HLA and TCR-CMV co-occurrence, with a repertoire-size bias correction applied to TCR pairs. In a later analysis, false discovery rates were estimated by permuting HLA or CMV assignments 20 times. A later analysis grouped co-occurring TCRs with DBSCAN, adding TCRdist sequence similarity when clustering within HLA-allele-positive subsets. Repertoires with fewer than 30,000 or more than 120,000 public chains, plus five repertoires with anomalous nucleotide sharing, were excluded from co-occurrence clustering. The source is immuneACCESS, and TCRdb retained only in-frame sequences with V and J called. Part of the clones is not carried over; for the studies checked, unresolved V genes explain less than half of this, and the remainder is unexplained. That table furnishes V, J and clone size, whereas the DNA furnished D and trimming. The sample data list 99,000 or so clones, and 65% to 80% of these were observed just once. The ten largest clones add up to 16% of the sample.

The origin of this receptor is a man aged 60 to 69 in good health and CMV-seropositive. The sequence is built from TRBV30 and TRBJ1-2; tentative D gene TRBD1, with 6 bases matching. Sample: PBMCs. The base sequence is TGTGCCTGGAGTGCCGTCAGGGGAAGCGGCTACACCTTC. This encodes CAWSAVRGSGYTF.